The clone carrying this T cell receptor (beta chain) was counted many times. Its antigen remains unidentified. A universal primer site and UMIs were added as TCR cDNA was made by 5'RACE template switching. Each CDR3 protein gets one entry after TCRdb re-called the 5' RACE reads with MiXCR. The table records around 180,000 distinct CDR3 sequences, approximately 6.2% of them present only once. This entry is derived from a study of T cells after yellow fever vaccination. Regarding the study as a whole: Weaker in magnitude, the secondary response showed a faster peak on day 5 versus 15. Researchers cautioned that FACS-sorted repertoires could harbor abundant clonotypes contaminating from the bulk population. Boosting was followed by the reappearance of most primary-vaccination clones (around 96% CD4, about 90% CD8).

V lost 0 bases and J lost 3; bases outside the gene matches: 5. Looked up from germline, CDR1 is SGHDT and CDR2 is YYEEEE. The CDR3 extends over 15 amino acids. The chain employs TRBV5-6 and TRBJ2-7; 8 positions agree with TRBD1. This TCR derives from a man younger than 35 who received the YFV17D yellow fever vaccine. The sequencing used CD4+ T cells sorted from PBMCs, collected on the day of the first yellow fever vaccination. In DNA, the CDR3 is TGTGCCAGCAGCTTGGCCACAGGGGGGTTCTACGAGCAGTACTTC. It codes for CASSLATGGFYEQYF. Together with reference TRBV5-6 and TRBJ2-7, the CDR3 gives the full variable domain: DAGVTQSPTHLIKTRGQQVTLRCSPKSGHDTVSWYQQALGQGPQFIFQYYEEEERQRGNFPDRFSGHQFPNYSSELNVNALLLGDSALYLCASSLATGGFYEQYFGPGTRLTVT.